What follows describes a single TCR beta chain. The sample belongs to a study of T cell changes during pregnancy in multiple sclerosis. Germline assignment: CDR1 KGHSH and CDR2 LQKENI. V was pared by 3 bases and J by 0 bases, with 4 bases between. The CDR3 runs 13 residues. Profiling relied on immunoSEQ multiplex PCR, and the TCRdb table lists in-frame clones only, not all of them. The table records some 87,000 clones, almost 95% of them present only once. The source is a female donor with multiple sclerosis, enrolled in a pregnancy study. The starting material was peripheral blood, obtained in the first trimester of pregnancy. The rearrangement links TRBV18 to TRBJ2-3; D is uncertain. The CDR3: CASSPASTDTQYF. The DNA of the CDR3 is TGTGCCAGCTCACCGGCTAGCACAGATACGCAGTATTTT.